Sequencing of this T cell receptor beta chain was carried out in a study of esophageal squamous cell carcinoma under preoperative chemotherapy. Study outcomes and limitations: Peripheral T cells migrating into the tumor appeared to partly supply post-treatment tumor-infiltrating lymphocytes.

This clonotype showed up many times. The target antigen is unknown. V was shortened by 5 bases and J by 1 base, with 17 bases between the two germline ends. Germline lookup yields CDR1 MNHNS and CDR2 SASEGT. The CDR3 is 16 amino acids. Time point in this sample: before preoperative PTX-NDP chemotherapy. TCRdb called the PCR reads again in MiXCR, with one record for every CDR3 protein. The data show fewer than 16,000 distinct CDR3 sequences, with over 55% seen just once and around 50% held by the top ten. The TCR comes from a human donor with esophageal squamous cell carcinoma. The donor label of this sample is uncertain. The chain carries TRBV6-1 and TRBJ1-1; TRBD1 might be the D (6 bases). This specimen was taken from a patient given preoperative chemotherapy. CDR3 DNA: TGTGCCAGCAGTCGGACCAGGACAGCCCCGAACACTGAAGCTTTCTTT. Translation: CASSRTRTAPNTEAFF.